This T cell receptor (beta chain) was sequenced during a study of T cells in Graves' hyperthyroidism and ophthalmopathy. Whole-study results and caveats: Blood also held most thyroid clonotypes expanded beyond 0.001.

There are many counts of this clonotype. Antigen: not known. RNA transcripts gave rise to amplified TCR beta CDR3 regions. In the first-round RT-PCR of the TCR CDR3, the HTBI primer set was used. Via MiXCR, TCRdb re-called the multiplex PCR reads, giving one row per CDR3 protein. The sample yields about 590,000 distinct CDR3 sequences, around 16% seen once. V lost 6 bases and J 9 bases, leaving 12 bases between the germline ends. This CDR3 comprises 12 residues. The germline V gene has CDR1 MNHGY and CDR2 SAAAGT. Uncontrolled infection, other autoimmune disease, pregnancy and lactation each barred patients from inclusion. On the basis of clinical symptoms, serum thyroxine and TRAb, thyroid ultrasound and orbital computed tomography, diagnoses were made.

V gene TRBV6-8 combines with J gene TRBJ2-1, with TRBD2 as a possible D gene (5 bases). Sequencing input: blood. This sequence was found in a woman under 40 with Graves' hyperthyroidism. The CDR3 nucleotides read TGTGCCAGCAGCCTACTAGGAGCTGAGCAGTTCTTC. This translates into CASSLLGAEQFF.